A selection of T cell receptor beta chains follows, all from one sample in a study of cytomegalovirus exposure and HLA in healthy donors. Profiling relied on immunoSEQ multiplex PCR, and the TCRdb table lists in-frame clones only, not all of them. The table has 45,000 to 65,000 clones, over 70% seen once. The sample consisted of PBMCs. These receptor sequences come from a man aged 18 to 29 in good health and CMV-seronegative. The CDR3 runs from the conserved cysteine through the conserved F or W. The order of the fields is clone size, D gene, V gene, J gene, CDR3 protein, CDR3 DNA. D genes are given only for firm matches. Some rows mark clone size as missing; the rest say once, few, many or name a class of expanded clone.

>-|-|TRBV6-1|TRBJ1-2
CASSEAGRLGYTF
TGTGCCAGCAGTGAAGCTGGCAGATTGGGCTACACCTTC
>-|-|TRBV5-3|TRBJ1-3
CARSFAGRSGNTIYF
TGTGCCAGAAGCTTCGCAGGGCGATCTGGAAACACCATATATTTT
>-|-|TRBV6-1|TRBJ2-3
CASSANRPDVDTQYF
TGTGCCAGCAGTGCCAACAGGCCCGATGTGGATACGCAGTATTTT
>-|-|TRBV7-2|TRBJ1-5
CASSPRVTGQPQHF
TGTGCCAGCAGCCCTCGGGTAACTGGCCAGCCCCAGCATTTT
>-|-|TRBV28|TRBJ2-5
CASSLGGRQYF
TGTGCCAGCAGCCTTGGAGGGAGGCAGTACTTC
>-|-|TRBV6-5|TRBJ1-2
CASSWTDNYGYTF
TGTGCCAGCAGTTGGACAGATAACTATGGCTACACCTTC
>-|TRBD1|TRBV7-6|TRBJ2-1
CASSLLGTGSYNEQFF
TGTGCCAGCAGCTTACTAGGGACAGGCTCCTACAATGAGCAGTTCTTC
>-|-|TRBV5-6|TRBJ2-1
CASSLGAGSSYNEQFF
TGTGCCAGCAGCTTGGGTGCGGGGAGCTCCTACAATGAGCAGTTCTTC
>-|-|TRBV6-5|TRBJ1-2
CAIWDTTNYGYTF
TGTGCCATCTGGGACACCACTAACTATGGCTACACCTTC
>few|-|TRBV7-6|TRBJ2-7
CASSLARGNSYEQYF
TGTGCCAGCAGCTTAGCGAGAGGTAACTCCTACGAGCAGTACTTC
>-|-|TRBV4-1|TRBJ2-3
CASGGEDTQYF
TGCGCCAGCGGCGGGGAAGATACGCAGTATTTT
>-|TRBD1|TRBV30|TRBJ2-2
CAWRGRGTVTNTGELFF
TGTGCCTGGAGAGGTAGGGGGACAGTGACTAACACCGGGGAGCTGTTTTTT
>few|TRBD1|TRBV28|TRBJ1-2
CASSLAQGARGYGYTF
TGTGCCAGCAGTTTAGCACAGGGGGCGCGAGGCTATGGCTACACCTTC
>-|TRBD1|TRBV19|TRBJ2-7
CASSITGEYEQYF
TGTGCCAGTAGTATCACAGGGGAATACGAGCAGTACTTC
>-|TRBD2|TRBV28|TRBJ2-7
CASSTMRGKREGVVEQYF
TGTGCCAGCAGCACAATGAGAGGGAAGCGGGAGGGCGTAGTGGAGCAGTACTTC
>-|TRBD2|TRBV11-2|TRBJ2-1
CASSLALAGPSTFNEQFF
TGTGCCAGCAGCTTAGCACTAGCGGGACCCAGCACCTTCAATGAGCAGTTCTTC
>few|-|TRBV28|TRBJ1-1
CASSRTGTEAFF
TGTGCCAGCAGTCGGACTGGCACTGAAGCTTTCTTT
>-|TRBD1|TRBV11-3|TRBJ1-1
CASSLGAGGNTEAFF
TGTGCCAGCAGCCTCGGGGCAGGGGGGAACACTGAAGCTTTCTTT
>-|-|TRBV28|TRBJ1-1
CASIRQIMNTEAFF
TGTGCCAGCATAAGACAGATTATGAACACTGAAGCTTTCTTT
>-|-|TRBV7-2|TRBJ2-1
CASSLASQAEQFF
TGTGCCAGCAGCTTAGCGTCCCAGGCTGAGCAGTTCTTC
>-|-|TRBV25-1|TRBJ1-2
CASSGGSTNYGYTF
TGTGCCAGCAGTGGGGGCAGCACTAACTATGGCTACACCTTC
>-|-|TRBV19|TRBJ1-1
CASARGSNTEAFF
TGTGCCAGCGCCCGGGGGTCGAACACTGAAGCTTTCTTT
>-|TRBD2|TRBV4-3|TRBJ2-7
CASSQGTSGKYEQYF
TGCGCCAGCAGCCAAGGAACTAGCGGGAAATACGAGCAGTACTTC
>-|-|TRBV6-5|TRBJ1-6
CASSSEDSPLHF
TGTGCCAGCAGTTCCGAGGATTCACCCCTCCACTTT
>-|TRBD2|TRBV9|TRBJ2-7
CASSTGTSGYEQYF
TGTGCCAGCAGCACCGGGACTAGCGGCTACGAGCAGTACTTC
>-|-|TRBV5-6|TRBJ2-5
CASSLEQGGAQYF
TGTGCCAGCAGCTTGGAACAGGGAGGGGCCCAGTACTTC
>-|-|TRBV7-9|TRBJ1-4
CASSSGQSPNEKLFF
TGTGCCAGCAGCTCCGGACAGTCTCCTAATGAAAAACTGTTTTTT
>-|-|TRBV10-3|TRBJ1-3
CAIGGGGGSGNTIYF
TGTGCCATTGGCGGGGGTGGTGGCTCTGGAAACACCATATATTTT
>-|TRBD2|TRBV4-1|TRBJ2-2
CASSQGLAGVATGELFF
TGCGCCAGCAGCCAGGGACTAGCGGGAGTGGCCACCGGGGAGCTGTTTTTT
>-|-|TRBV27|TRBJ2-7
CASSSVGSEQYF
TGTGCCAGCAGTTCTGTTGGGAGCGAGCAGTACTTC
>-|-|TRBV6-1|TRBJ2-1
CASSAAAGWFRRDSYNEQFF
TGTGCCAGCAGTGCCGCGGCAGGATGGTTTCGGCGGGATAGCTACAATGAGCAGTTCTTC
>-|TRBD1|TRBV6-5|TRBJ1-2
CASALDRGSGGYTF
TGTGCCAGCGCCTTGGACAGGGGAAGTGGTGGCTACACCTTC
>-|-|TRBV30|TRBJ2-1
CAWRAVGDEQFF
TGTGCCTGGAGGGCGGTGGGTGATGAGCAGTTCTTC
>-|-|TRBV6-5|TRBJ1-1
CASSYSTGMNTEAFF
TGTGCCAGCAGTTACAGTACAGGGATGAACACTGAAGCTTTCTTT
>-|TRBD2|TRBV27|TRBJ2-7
CASSPWGGGSYEQYF
TGTGCCAGCAGCCCGTGGGGCGGGGGGTCCTACGAGCAGTACTTC
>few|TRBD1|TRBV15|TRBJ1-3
CATSRGSGQGAGNTIYF
TGTGCCACCAGCAGAGGTTCGGGACAGGGGGCCGGAAACACCATATATTTT
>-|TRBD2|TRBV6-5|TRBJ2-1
CATRTSASYNEQFF
TGTGCCACTCGGACTAGCGCGTCCTACAATGAGCAGTTCTTC
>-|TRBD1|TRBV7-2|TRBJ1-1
CASSLLDRGSTEAFF
TGTGCCAGCAGCTTGCTGGACAGGGGAAGCACTGAAGCTTTCTTT
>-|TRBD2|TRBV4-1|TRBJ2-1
CATSSGTTNYNEQFF
TGCGCCACCTCGAGCGGGACCACTAACTACAATGAGCAGTTCTTC
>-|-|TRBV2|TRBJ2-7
CASHRESRNYEQYF
TGTGCCAGCCATCGGGAGAGCAGAAACTACGAGCAGTACTTC
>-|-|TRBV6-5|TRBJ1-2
CASSYSPPTGEGYTF
TGTGCCAGCAGTTACTCGCCCCCAACGGGGGAAGGCTACACCTTC
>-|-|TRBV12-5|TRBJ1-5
CASGAGHNQPQHF
TGTGCTAGTGGTGCAGGGCACAATCAGCCCCAGCATTTT
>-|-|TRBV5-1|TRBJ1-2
CASSLDGRTNYGYTF
TGCGCCAGCAGCTTGGATGGCAGAACCAACTATGGCTACACCTTC
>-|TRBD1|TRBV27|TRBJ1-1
CASSSGQGWTEASF
TGTGCCAGCAGTTCAGGACAGGGTTGGACTGAAGCTTCCTTT
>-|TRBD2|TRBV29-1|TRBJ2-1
CTAGGGLAQYNEQFF
TGCACCGCGGGAGGGGGACTAGCTCAGTACAATGAGCAGTTCTTC
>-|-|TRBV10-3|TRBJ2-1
CAISGDSAYNEQFF
TGTGCCATCAGCGGAGATTCTGCCTACAATGAGCAGTTCTTC
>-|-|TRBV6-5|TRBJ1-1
CASQIGNTEAFF
TGTGCCTCCCAAATCGGGAACACTGAAGCTTTCTTT
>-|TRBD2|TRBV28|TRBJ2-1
CASSFGGGAYNEQFF
TGTGCCAGCAGTTTTGGTGGGGGGGCCTACAATGAGCAGTTCTTC
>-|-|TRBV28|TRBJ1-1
CASSLNTGIQAFF
TGTGCCAGCAGTTTAAACACCGGGATCCAAGCTTTCTTT
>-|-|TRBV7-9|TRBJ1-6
CASSPQGLNNSPLHF
TGTGCCAGCAGCCCACAGGGTCTTAATAATTCACCCCTCCACTTT
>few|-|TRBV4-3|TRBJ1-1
CASSQDRGNTEAFF
TGCGCCAGCAGCCAAGACAGGGGGAACACTGAAGCTTTCTTT
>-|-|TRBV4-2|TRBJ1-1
CASSQEDPTGKNTEAFF
TGTGCCAGCAGCCAAGAAGATCCAACCGGGAAGAACACTGAAGCTTTCTTT
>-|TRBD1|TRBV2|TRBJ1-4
CASSGQGSNEKLFF
TGTGCCAGCAGCGGACAGGGGTCTAATGAAAAACTGTTTTTT
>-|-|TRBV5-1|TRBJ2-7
CASRRDSIDEQYF
TGCGCCAGCAGACGAGACTCGATCGACGAGCAGTACTTC